What follows is one TCR beta chain and its context. This table comes from immunoSEQ multiplex PCR, and its TCRdb copy is limited to in-frame clones, with some not included. The table records around 230,000 clones, approximately 86% of them present only once. The sample is drawn from a study of blood T cell repertoires in COVID-19. Germline assignment: CDR1 SGHRS and CDR2 YFSETQ. The V and J ends lost 4 bases and 4 bases, in that order; junction bases with no gene match: 4. This CDR3 is 16 amino acids long. The study drew participants aged about 18 to 89 years from 20 to 30 US areas. The sample consisted of PBMCs or T cells enriched from blood (not recorded which). The chain is built from TRBV5-1 and TRBJ2-2; 13 positions match TRBD2. This sequence was found in a woman aged 40 to 49 with acute COVID-19. Written as DNA, the CDR3 is TGCGCCAGCAGCCTACTAGCGGGAGGGGGCACCGGGGAGCTGTTTTTT. This sequence encodes CASSLLAGGGTGELFF.